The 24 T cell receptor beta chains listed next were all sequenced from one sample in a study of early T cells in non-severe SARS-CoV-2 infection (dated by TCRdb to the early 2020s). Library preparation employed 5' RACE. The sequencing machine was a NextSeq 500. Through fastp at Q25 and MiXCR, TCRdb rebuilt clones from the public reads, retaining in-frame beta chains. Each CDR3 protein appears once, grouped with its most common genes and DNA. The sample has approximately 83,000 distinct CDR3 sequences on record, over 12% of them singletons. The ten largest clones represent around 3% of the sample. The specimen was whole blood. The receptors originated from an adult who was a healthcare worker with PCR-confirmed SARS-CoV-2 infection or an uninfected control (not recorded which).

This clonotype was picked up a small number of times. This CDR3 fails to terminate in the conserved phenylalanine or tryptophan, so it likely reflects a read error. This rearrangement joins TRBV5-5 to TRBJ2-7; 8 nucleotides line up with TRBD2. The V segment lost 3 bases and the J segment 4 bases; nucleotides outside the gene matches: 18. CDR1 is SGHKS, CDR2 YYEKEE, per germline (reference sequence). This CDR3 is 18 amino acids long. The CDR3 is CASSSLRAGGDSGYEQYS. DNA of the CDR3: TGTGCCAGCAGCTCCCTTCGGGCGGGGGGCGACTCGGGATACGAGCAGTACTCC.

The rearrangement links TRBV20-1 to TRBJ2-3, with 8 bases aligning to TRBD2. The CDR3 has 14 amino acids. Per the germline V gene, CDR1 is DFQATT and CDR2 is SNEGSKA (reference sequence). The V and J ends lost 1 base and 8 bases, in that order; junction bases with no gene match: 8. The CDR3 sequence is CSARAGLGVGTQYF. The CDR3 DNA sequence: TGCAGTGCTAGAGCGGGACTAGGTGTGGGTACGCAGTATTTT.

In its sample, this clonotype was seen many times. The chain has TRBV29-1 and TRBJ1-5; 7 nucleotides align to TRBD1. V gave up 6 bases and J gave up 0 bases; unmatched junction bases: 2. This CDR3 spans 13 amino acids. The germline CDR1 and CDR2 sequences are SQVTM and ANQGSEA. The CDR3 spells CSVGQNSNQPQHF. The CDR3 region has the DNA TGCAGCGTGGGACAGAATAGCAATCAGCCCCAGCATTTT.

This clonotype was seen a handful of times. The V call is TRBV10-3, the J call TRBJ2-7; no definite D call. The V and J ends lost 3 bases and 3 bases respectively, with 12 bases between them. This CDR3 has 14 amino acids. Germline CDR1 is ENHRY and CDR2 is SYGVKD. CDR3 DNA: TGTGCCATCAGTGAAGGGAACTACTACTACGAGCAGTACTTC. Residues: CAISEGNYYYEQYF.

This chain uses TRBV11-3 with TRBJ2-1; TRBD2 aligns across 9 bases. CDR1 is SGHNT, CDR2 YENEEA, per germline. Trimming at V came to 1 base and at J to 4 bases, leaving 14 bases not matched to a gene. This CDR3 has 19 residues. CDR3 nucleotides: TGTGCCAGCAGCTTAGGCAGTTCTCCTCTAGCGGGAAGTTACAATGAGCAGTTCTTC. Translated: CASSLGSSPLAGSYNEQFF.

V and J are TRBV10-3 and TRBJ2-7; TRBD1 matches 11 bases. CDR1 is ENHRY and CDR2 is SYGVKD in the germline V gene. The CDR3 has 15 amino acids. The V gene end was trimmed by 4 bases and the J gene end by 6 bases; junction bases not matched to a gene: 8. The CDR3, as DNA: TGTGCCATCAGTGGGACAGGGGGCGCCCGCTCCGAGCAGTACTTC. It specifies CAISGTGGARSEQYF.

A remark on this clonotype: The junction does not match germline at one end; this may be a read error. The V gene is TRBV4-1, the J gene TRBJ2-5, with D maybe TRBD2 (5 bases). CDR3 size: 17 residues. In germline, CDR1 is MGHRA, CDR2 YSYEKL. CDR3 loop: CASSQEVQDCDIETQYF. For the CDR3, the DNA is TGTGCCAGCAGCCAAGAAGTCCAGGACTGTGACATAGAGACCCAGTACTTC.

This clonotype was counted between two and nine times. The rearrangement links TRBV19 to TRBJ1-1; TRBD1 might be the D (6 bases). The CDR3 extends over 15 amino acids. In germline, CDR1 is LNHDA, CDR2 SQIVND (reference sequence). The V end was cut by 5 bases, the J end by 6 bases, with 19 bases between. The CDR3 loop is CASSAWDNVAPEAFF. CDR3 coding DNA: TGTGCCAGTAGTGCTTGGGACAACGTGGCCCCTGAAGCTTTCTTT. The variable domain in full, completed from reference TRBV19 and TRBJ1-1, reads DGGITQSPKYLFRKEGQNVTLSCEQNLNHDAMYWYRQDPGQGLRLIYYSQIVNDFQKGDIAEGYSVSREKKESFPLTVTSAQKNPTAFYLCASSAWDNVAPEAFFGQGTRLTVV.

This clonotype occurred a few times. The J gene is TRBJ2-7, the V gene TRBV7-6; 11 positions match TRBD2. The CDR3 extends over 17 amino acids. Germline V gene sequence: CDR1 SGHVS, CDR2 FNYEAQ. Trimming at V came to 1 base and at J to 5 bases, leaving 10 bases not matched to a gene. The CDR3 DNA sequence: TGTGCCAGCAGCTTAGGACTAGCGGGAAAAGATCCCCACGAGCAGTACTTC. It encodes CASSLGLAGKDPHEQYF.

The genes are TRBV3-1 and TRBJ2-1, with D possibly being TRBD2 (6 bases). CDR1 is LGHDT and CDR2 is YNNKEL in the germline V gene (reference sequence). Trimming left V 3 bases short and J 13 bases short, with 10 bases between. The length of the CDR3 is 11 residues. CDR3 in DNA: TGTGCCAGCAGCCAGGAGGGGCCACAGTTCTTC. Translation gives CASSQEGPQFF.

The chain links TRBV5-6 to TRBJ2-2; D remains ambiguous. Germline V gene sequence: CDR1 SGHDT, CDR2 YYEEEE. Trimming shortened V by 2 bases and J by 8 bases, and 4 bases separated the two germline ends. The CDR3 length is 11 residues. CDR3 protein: CASSFGGELFF. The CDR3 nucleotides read TGTGCCAGCAGCTTTGGGGGGGAGCTGTTTTTT.

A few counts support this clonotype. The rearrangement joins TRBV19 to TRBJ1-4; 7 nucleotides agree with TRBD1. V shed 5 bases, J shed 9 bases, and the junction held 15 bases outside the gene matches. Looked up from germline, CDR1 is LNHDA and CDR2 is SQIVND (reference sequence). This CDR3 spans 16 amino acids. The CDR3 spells CASSGTAGTDDKKLFF. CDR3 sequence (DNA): TGTGCCAGTAGTGGGACTGCCGGGACAGATGACAAAAAACTGTTTTTT. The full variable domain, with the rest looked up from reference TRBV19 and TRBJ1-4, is DGGITQSPKYLFRKEGQNVTLSCEQNLNHDAMYWYRQDPGQGLRLIYYSQIVNDFQKGDIAEGYSVSREKKESFPLTVTSAQKNPTAFYLCASSGTAGTDDKKLFFGSGTQLSVL.

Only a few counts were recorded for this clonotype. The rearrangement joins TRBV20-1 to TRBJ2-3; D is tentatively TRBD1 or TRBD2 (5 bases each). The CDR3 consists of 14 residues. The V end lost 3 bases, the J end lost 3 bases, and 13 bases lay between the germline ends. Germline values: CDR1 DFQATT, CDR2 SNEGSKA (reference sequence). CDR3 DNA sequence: TGCAGTGCTAGTGAGGGGAGCGTGACAGATACGCAGTATTTT. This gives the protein CSASEGSVTDTQYF.

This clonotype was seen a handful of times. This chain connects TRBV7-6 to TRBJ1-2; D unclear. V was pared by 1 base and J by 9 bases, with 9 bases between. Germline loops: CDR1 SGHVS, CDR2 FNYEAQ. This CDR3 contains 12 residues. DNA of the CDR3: TGTGCCAGCAGCTTAGAGGGTACAAGCTACACCTTC. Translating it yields CASSLEGTSYTF.

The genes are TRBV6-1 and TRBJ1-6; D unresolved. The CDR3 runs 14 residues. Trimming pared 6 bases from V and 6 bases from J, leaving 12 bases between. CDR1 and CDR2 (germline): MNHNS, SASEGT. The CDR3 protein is CASRSEGRNSPLHF. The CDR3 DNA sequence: TGTGCCAGCAGGTCCGAGGGCCGTAATTCACCCCTCCACTTT.

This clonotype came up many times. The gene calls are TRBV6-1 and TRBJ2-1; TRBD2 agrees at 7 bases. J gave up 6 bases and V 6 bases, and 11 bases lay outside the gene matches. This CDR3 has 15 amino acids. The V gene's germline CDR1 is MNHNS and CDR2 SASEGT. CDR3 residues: CASSGGTAGANEQFF. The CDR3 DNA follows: TGTGCCAGCAGCGGGGGGACCGCGGGCGCCAATGAGCAGTTCTTC.

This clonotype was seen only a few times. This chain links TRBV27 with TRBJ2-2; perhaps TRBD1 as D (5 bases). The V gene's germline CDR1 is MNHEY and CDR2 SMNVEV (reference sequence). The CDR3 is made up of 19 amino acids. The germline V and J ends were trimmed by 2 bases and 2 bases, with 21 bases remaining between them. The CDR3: CASSLIQRPTVTNTGELFF. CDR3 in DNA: TGTGCCAGCAGTTTAATTCAACGGCCGACAGTTACAAACACCGGGGAGCTGTTTTTT.

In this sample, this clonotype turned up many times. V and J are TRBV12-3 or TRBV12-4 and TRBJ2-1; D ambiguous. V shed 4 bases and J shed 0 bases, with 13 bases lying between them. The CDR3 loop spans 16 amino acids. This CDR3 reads CASSSPPDSSYNEQFF. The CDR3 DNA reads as TGTGCCAGCAGTTCCCCCCCCGACTCCTCCTACAATGAGCAGTTCTTC.

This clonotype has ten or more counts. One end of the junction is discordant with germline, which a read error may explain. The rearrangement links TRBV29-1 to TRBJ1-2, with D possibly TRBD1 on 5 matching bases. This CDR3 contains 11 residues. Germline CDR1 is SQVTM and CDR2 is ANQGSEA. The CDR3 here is CSAERQYGYTF. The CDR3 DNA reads TGCAGCGCTGAAAGACAGTATGGCTACACCTTC.

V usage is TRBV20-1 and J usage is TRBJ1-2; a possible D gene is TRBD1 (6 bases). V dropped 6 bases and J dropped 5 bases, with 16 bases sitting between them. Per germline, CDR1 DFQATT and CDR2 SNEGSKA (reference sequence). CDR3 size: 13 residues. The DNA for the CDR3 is TGCAGTGCCCGGCCGTGGGGGCTATATGGCTACACCTTC. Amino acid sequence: CSARPWGLYGYTF.

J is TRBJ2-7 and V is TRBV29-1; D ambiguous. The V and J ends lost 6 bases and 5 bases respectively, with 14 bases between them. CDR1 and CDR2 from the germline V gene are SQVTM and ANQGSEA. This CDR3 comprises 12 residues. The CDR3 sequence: CSVASRNDEQYF. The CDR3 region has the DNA TGCAGCGTCGCCAGCAGAAACGACGAGCAGTACTTC.

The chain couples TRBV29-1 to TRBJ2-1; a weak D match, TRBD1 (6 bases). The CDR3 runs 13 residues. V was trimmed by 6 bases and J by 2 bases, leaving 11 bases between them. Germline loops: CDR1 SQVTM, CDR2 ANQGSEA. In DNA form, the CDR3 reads TGCAGCGTGGCCCGGGACACCTACAATGAGCAGTTCTTC. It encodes CSVARDTYNEQFF.

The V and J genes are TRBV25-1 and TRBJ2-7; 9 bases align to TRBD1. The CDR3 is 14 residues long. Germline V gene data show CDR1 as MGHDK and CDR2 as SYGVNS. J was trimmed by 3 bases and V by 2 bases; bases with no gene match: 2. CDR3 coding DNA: TGTGCCAGCAGTGAAGAGACAGGGGGCTACGAGCAGTACTTC. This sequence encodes CASSEETGGYEQYF.

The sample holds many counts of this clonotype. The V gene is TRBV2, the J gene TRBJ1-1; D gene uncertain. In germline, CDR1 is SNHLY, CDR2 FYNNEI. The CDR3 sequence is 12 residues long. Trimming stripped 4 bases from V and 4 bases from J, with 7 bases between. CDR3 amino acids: CASSGRSTEAFF. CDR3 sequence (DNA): TGTGCCAGCAGTGGTAGGAGCACTGAAGCTTTCTTT.